This paragraph reports one T cell receptor (beta chain). Its antigen is not known. The sample comes from a study of blood T cells in healthy people across ages. Study-level results: The percentage of naive T cells correlated strongly with TCR beta diversity. The recorded TCR beta diversity per million T cells decreased in a roughly linear manner with age.

The use of a sample-barcoded 5' primer and a J-beta primer mix characterized a second PCR of roughly 7 to 12 cycles. TCRdb itself ran the 5' RACE reads through MiXCR, one entry per CDR3 protein. The sample records hundreds of thousands of distinct CDR3 sequences, roughly two fifths being singletons. Germline lookup yields CDR1 SEHNR and CDR2 FQNEAQ (reference sequence). This CDR3 has 14 residues. Germline trimming cut 4 bases from V and 7 bases from J; bases unmatched to any gene: 6. The chain has TRBV7-9 and TRBJ2-1; 8 bases match TRBD2. The sequencing sample was made of blood. The TCR originated in a man older than 75 in good health. The CDR3 nucleotides are TGTGCCAGCAGCTATAGCGGGGAAGGGAATGAGCAGTTCTTC. Residues: CASSYSGEGNEQFF. Supplemented by reference TRBV7-9 and TRBJ2-1, the full variable domain reads DTGVSQNPRHKITKRGQNVTFRCDPISEHNRLYWYRQTLGQGPEFLTYFQNEAQLEKSRLLSDRFSAERPKGSFSTLEIQRTEQGDSAMYLCASSYSGEGNEQFFGPGTRLTVL.